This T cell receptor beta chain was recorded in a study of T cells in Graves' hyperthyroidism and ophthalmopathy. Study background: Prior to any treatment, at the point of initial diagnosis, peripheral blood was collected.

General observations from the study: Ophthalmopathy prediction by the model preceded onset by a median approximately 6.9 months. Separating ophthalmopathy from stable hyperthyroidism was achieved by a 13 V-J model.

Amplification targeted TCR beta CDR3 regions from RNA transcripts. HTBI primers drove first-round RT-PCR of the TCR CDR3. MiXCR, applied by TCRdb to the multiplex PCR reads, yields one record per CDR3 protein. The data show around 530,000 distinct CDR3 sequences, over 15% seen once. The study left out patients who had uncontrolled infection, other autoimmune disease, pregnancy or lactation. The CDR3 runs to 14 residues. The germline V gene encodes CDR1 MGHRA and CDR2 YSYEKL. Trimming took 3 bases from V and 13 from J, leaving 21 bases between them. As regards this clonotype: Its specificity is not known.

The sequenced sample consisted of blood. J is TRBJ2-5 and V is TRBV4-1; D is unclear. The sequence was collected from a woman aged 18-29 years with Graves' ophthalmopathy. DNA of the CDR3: TGCGCCAGCAGCCATAACCCTACAAGGGAAGAGATGTACTTC. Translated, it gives CASSHNPTREEMYF.